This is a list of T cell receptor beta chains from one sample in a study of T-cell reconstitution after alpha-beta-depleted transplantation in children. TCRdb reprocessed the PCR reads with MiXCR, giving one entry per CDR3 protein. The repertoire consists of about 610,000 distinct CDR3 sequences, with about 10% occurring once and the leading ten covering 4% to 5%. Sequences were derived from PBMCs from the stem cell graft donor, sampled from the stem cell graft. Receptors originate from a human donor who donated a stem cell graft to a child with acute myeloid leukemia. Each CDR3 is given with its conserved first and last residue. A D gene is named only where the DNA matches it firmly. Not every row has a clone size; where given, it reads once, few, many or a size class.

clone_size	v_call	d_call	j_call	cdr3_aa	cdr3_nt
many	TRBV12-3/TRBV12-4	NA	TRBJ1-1	CASSPGGSGAFF	TGTGCCAGCAGCCCCGGGGGGTCTGGAGCTTTCTTT
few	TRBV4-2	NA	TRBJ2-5	CASSHTRDFGSGQETQYF	TGTGCCAGCAGCCATACCCGGGACTTCGGGAGCGGTCAAGAGACCCAGTACTTC
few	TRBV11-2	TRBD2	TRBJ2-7	CASSQRTSGSKRSYEQYF	TGTGCCAGCAGCCAGCGGACTAGCGGGAGTAAAAGGTCCTACGAGCAGTACTTC
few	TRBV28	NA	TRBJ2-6	CASSLRPGANVLTF	TGTGCCAGCAGTTTAAGGCCTGGGGCCAACGTCCTGACTTTC
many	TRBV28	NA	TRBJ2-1	CASSEGTKGFF	TGTGCCAGCAGTGAAGGAACTAAGGGGTTCTTC
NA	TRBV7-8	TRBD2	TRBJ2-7	CASSSREGGSLEQYF	TGTGCCAGCAGCTCCCGGGAGGGGGGATCTCTCGAGCAGTACTTC
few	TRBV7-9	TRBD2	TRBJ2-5	CASSRGLAGVETQYF	TGTGCCAGCAGTCGGGGACTAGCGGGAGTGGAGACCCAGTACTTC
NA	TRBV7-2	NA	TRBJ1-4	CASSLAGASEKLFF	TGTGCCAGCAGCTTAGCCGGGGCGTCTGAAAAACTGTTTTTT
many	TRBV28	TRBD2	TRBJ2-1	CASSLALASSYNEQFF	TGTGCCAGCAGTTTAGCACTAGCGTCTTCCTACAATGAGCAGTTCTTC
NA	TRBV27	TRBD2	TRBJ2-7	CASAPLAGGEQYF	TGTGCCAGCGCCCCCCTAGCGGGAGGCGAGCAGTACTTC
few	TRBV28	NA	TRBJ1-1	CASSVTTEAFF	TGTGCCAGCAGTGTTACAACGGAAGCTTTCTTT
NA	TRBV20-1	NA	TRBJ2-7	CSARDRVVGIYEQYF	TGCAGTGCTAGAGATCGAGTTGTAGGGATATACGAGCAGTACTTC
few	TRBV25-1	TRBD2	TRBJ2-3	CASRGLAGLLRSDTQYF	TGTGCCAGCAGGGGACTAGCGGGACTTCTCCGATCAGATACGCAGTATTTT
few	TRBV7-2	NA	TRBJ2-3	CASSLDSHTDTQYF	TGTGCCAGCAGCTTAGACTCCCACACAGATACGCAGTATTTT
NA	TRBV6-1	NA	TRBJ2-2	CASSGSVQGSGELFF	TGTGCCAGCAGTGGGTCGGTTCAGGGGTCCGGGGAGCTGTTTTTT
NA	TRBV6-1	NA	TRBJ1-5	CASRPERVGQPQHF	TGTGCCAGCAGACCCGAGCGGGTTGGCCAGCCCCAGCATTTT
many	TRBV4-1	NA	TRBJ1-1	CASSQDRTSGEAFF	TGCGCCAGCAGCCAAGATCGGACCTCCGGTGAAGCTTTCTTT
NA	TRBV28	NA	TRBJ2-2	CASSLPRLADTGELFF	TGTGCCAGCAGTTTGCCCCGGTTGGCCGACACCGGGGAGCTGTTTTTT
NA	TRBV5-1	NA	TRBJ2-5	CASSPSSTRAIAETQYF	TGCGCCAGCAGCCCGTCGTCGACTAGGGCGATTGCAGAGACCCAGTACTTC
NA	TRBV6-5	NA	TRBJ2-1	CASSYSRTDNEQFF	TGTGCCAGCAGTTACTCGAGGACAGACAATGAGCAGTTCTTC
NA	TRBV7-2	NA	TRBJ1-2	CASSLVGADYGYTF	TGTGCCAGCAGCTTAGTTGGGGCTGACTATGGCTACACCTTC
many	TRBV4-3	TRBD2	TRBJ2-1	CASSPALASGRDEQFF	TGCGCCAGCAGCCCTGCTTTGGCTAGCGGGAGAGATGAGCAGTTCTTC
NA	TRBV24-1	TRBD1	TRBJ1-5	CATSATGASNQPQHF	TGTGCCACCAGCGCGACAGGGGCCAGCAATCAGCCCCAGCATTTT
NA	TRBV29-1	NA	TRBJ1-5	CSVGADDQPQHF	TGCAGCGTTGGGGCAGACGATCAGCCCCAGCATTTT
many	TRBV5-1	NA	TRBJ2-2	CASSPGRNTGELFF	TGCGCCAGCAGCCCCGGTCGGAACACCGGGGAGCTGTTTTTT
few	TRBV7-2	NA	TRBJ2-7	CASSPLDKYEQYF	TGTGCCAGCAGCCCCCTCGACAAGTACGAGCAGTACTTC
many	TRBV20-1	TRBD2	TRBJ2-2	CSAPRTSLNTGELFF	TGCAGTGCTCCCCGGACTAGCCTAAACACCGGGGAGCTGTTTTTT
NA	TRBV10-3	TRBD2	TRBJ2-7	CAISALAGSYEQYF	TGTGCCATCAGCGCGCTAGCGGGCTCCTACGAGCAGTACTTC
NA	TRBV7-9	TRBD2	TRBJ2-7	CASSPGLAGAANQYF	TGTGCCAGCAGCCCGGGACTAGCGGGCGCGGCGAATCAGTACTTC
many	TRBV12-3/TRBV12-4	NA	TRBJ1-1	CASSGQGDTEAFF	TGTGCCAGCAGTGGCCAGGGTGACACTGAAGCTTTCTTT
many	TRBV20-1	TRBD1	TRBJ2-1	CSSERDRGSEQFF	TGCAGTTCGGAGCGGGACAGGGGGAGTGAGCAGTTCTTC
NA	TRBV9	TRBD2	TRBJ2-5	CASGEGGKTQYF	TGTGCCAGCGGGGAGGGAGGAAAGACCCAGTACTTC
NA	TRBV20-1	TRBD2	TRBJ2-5	CSASRGYGTSGSRGQETQYF	TGCAGTGCTAGTAGAGGCTACGGGACTAGCGGGAGTCGGGGCCAAGAGACCCAGTACTTC
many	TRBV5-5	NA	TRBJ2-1	CASSLLGISNEQFF	TGTGCCAGCAGCTTGCTTGGAATCAGCAATGAGCAGTTCTTC
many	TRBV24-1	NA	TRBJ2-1	CATSDRDSLYNEQFF	TGTGCCACCAGTGATCGAGACAGCCTATACAATGAGCAGTTCTTC
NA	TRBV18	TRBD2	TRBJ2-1	CASSSGTSNNEQFF	TGTGCCAGCTCATCAGGGACTAGCAACAATGAGCAGTTCTTC
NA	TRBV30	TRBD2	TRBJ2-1	CAWSDGSSGKGAHNEQFF	TGTGCCTGGAGTGACGGATCTAGCGGGAAGGGGGCACACAATGAGCAGTTCTTC
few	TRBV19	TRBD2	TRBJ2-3	CASSLAGSTDTDTQYF	TGTGCCAGTAGTCTAGCGGGATCGACTGACACAGATACGCAGTATTTT
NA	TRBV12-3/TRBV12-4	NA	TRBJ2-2	CASSKREGGELFF	TGTGCCAGCAGCAAACGGGAAGGCGGGGAGCTGTTTTTT
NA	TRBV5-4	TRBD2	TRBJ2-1	CASSRPSGSWGEQFF	TGTGCCAGCAGCCGACCTAGCGGGAGCTGGGGTGAGCAGTTCTTC
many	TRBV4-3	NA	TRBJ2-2	CASRRSANTGELFF	TGCGCCAGCAGGCGTTCAGCTAACACCGGGGAGCTGTTTTTT
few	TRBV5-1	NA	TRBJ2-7	CASSLSGTFSREQYF	TGCGCCAGCAGCTTATCCGGGACTTTTTCTCGCGAGCAGTACTTC
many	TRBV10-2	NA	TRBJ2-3	CASIPTSTDTQYF	TGCGCCAGCATCCCGACCAGCACAGATACGCAGTATTTT
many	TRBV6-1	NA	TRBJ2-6	CASSFAGANVLTF	TGTGCCAGTTCCTTTGCTGGGGCCAACGTCCTGACTTTC
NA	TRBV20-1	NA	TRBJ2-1	CSASPWTGRDEQFF	TGCAGTGCTAGCCCCTGGACAGGGAGGGATGAGCAGTTCTTC
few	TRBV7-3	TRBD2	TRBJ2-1	CASSLQGLADNEQFF	TGTGCCAGCAGCTTACAAGGACTAGCAGACAATGAGCAGTTCTTC
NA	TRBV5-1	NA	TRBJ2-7	CASGQEPYEQYF	TGCGCCAGCGGGCAGGAGCCCTACGAGCAGTACTTC